This TCR beta chain was recovered during a study of blood T cell repertoires in COVID-19. Looked up from germline, CDR1 is LGHDT and CDR2 is YNNKEL (reference sequence). Trimming took off 1 base at V and 2 bases at J, with 8 bases between the two ends. The CDR3 spans 14 residues. Sequencing used immunoSEQ multiplex PCR; TCRdb keeps in-frame clones, though not all of them. The table shows fewer than 110,000 clones, with roughly 85% occurring only once. The TCR was taken from a man over 45 in a cohort sampled during active COVID-19. The rearrangement links TRBV3-1 (or the pseudogene TRBV3-2) to TRBJ1-2; no definite D call. Source material: peripheral blood. CDR3 sequence: CASSQGSGNYGYTF. Written as DNA, the CDR3 is TGTGCCAGCAGCCAAGGTTCAGGAAACTATGGCTACACCTTC.